This T cell receptor (beta chain) was identified in a study of cytomegalovirus exposure and HLA in healthy donors. Study as a whole: Among the approximately 400 genotyped donors, 70% to 85% were placed in the Caucasian-associated ancestry cluster.

With respect to this clone: Its cognate antigen is unknown.

Germline values: CDR1 MNHEY, CDR2 SVGAGI. The V end lost 6 bases, the J end lost 0 bases, and 11 bases lay between the germline ends. CDR3 length: 14 residues. The study, taken as a whole, reports: The sole available immune exposure information was CMV serostatus. Through in vitro validation, three CMV-associated chains were shown to be specific for CMV antigens.

Primers included in the PCR were 60 Vbeta and 13 Jbeta primers. TCRdb keeps only in-frame clones here, not all; method: immunoSEQ multiplex PCR. The sample holds over 150,000 clones; 80% are singletons and the top ten take 9.5% to 15%. The sequenced material came from PBMCs. This chain uses TRBV6-5 with TRBJ1-2; D may be TRBD1 (6 bases). This receptor was identified in a young man in good health and CMV-seropositive. CDR3 sequence reads: CASSGTRPNYGYTF. The CDR3 DNA reads TGTGCCAGCAGCGGGACAAGACCTAACTATGGCTACACCTTC.